The source of this TCR beta chain is a study of cytomegalovirus exposure and HLA in healthy donors. Study-level results: TCR sequences were mostly rare, though some public TCRs occurred in many donors. Specific recognition of CMV antigens was confirmed in vitro for a few chains (all CMV-associated). According to the study, 180 or so TCR beta chains were cytomegalovirus-associated.

For this clone: Its antigen is not known.

CDR1 is MDHEN and CDR2 is SYDVKM in the germline V gene. This CDR3 region has 16 residues. Trimming took 4 bases from V and 9 from J; bases not matched to a gene: 14. The protocol was immunoSEQ multiplex PCR, while the TCRdb copy is restricted to in-frame clones and leaves out a portion. The sample holds tens of thousands of clones; approximately 80% are singletons and the top ten take about 3%. The rearrangement links TRBV28 to TRBJ1-5; TRBD1 matches at 8 bases. This sequence was found in a man in his thirties or forties in good health and CMV-seronegative. Sequences were obtained from PBMCs. The CDR3: CASSWVGRGRGSPQHF. The CDR3 bases are TGTGCCAGCAGTTGGGTAGGCAGGGGGCGGGGGTCGCCCCAGCATTTT.